This T cell receptor (beta chain) was recorded in a study of blood T cell repertoires in COVID-19. About the research overall: COVID-19 samples from acute and convalescent phases originated in the United States, Italy and Spain. The analysed material was cDNA or gDNA that came from T cells, B-cell-depleted T cells, or PBMCs.

Trimming left V 0 bases short and J 1 base short, with 12 bases between. The CDR3 has 16 residues. Germline CDR1 is MNHEY and CDR2 is SVGAGI. As handled by the study authors: The authors estimated nucleated cell counts from reference gene primer amplification. Method: immunoSEQ multiplex PCR; TCRdb's copy keeps in-frame clones and lacks some. V and J calls and clone size are copied from that table; D and trimming were computed from the DNA. The sample consists of more than 300,000 clones, around 82% of them appearing once. The TCR sequence derives from a woman aged 50 to 60 with acute or convalescent COVID-19. The chain couples TRBV6-5 to TRBJ1-1; D gene unclear. What was sequenced was peripheral blood. The CDR3 loop is CASSYSETHENTEAFF. The CDR3 DNA sequence: TGTGCCAGCAGTTACTCGGAGACTCACGAGAACACTGAAGCTTTCTTT.